This T cell receptor beta chain was identified during a study of blood T cell repertoires in COVID-19. Overall study context: Whether acute or convalescent, the COVID-19 samples came from the United States, Italy and Spain. T cells, B-cell-depleted T cells, or PBMCs provided the cDNA or gDNA that served as material.

The CDR3 has 13 residues. Germline CDR1 is MNHEY and CDR2 is SVGAGI. In the original workflow: Counts of nucleated cells, estimated from reference gene primer amplification, were obtained. The method was immunoSEQ multiplex PCR; TCRdb's version includes in-frame clones alone and lacks a portion of them. D and trimming were read from the DNA, whereas the V and J calls and clone size are those reported in that table. The data show tens of thousands of clones, approximately 74% seen once. As for this clone: The junction does not match germline at one end; this may be a read error.

Seattle enrolled patients during active infection and tracked them longitudinally. The sequence was collected from a man between 70 and 80 years old with COVID-19, enrolled during active disease. The chain carries TRBV6-5 and TRBJ1-1; D is uncertain. Sequences were obtained from peripheral blood. The CDR3 reads CASSYRTYTEAFF. The CDR3 DNA is TGTGCCAGCAGTTACCGGACTTACACCGAAGCTTTCTTT.